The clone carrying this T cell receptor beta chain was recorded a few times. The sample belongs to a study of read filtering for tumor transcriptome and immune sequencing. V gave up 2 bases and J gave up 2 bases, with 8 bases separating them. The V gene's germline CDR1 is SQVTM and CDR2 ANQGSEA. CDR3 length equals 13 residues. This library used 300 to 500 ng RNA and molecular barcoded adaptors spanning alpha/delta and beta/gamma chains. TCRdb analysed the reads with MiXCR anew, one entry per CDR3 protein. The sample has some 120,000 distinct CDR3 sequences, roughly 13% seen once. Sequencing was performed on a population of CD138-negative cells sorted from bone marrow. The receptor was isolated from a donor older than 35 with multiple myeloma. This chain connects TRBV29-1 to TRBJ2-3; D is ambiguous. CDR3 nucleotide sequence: TGCAGCGTTGAAATGGGGAACACAGATACGCAGTATTTT. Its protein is CSVEMGNTDTQYF.